This T cell receptor beta chain is from a study of shared clonotypes between healthy human individuals. On the study more broadly: Every donor yielded three CD4 naive, three CD4 memory, two CD8 naive and one CD8 memory plate. General study findings and limits: Generally, estimated richness proved larger in naive subsets than it did in memory subsets.

As regards this clone: The antigen remains undetermined.

Some clones are missing from TCRdb's copy, which holds only in-frame ones; the method was immunoSEQ multiplex PCR. The sample contains fewer than 1.6 million clones, 98% to 99% of which appear only once. The authors divided CD4+ cells into CD45RA+ naive and CD45RA-negative memory subsets. Trimming cost V 6 bases and J 3 bases, with 9 bases left between them. Looked up from germline, CDR1 is SGHRS and CDR2 is YFSETQ. CDR3 length: 13 residues. The source of this sequence is a man aged 30 to 39 in good health. This chain joins TRBV5-1 and TRBJ1-4; D possibly corresponds to TRBD1 (6 bases). The sample consisted of naive CD4+ T cells sorted from blood. Stated subset: CD45RA+ positively selected. The CDR3 loop reads CASKGGSNEKLFF. CDR3 nucleotides: TGCGCCAGCAAGGGGGGATCTAATGAAAAACTGTTTTTT.